Listed below are T cell receptor beta chains from one sample, sequenced in a study of identifying expanded T cells in peripheral blood. Here immunoSEQ multiplex PCR was the method, and the copy in TCRdb shows in-frame clones only, minus some. Counted here are about 91,000 clones, 85% to 90% occurring once; the ten biggest clones make up 3.5% to 4.5%. The sequencing input was blood. These receptors were taken from a person aged 18 to 69 in good health. CDR3s include the opening cysteine and the closing phenylalanine or tryptophan. D genes are given only for firm matches. Expanded clones get a size class; other rows say once, few or many, or leave the size out.

CDR3 length	clone size	V gene	D gene	J gene	CDR3 DNA	CDR3 protein
16	.	TRBV5-1	.	TRBJ2-1	TGCGCCAGCAGCTCCCTCGCGGGTAGGGACTACAATGAGCAGTTCTTC	CASSSLAGRDYNEQFF
15	.	TRBV4-3	.	TRBJ1-1	TGCGCCAGCAGCCAAGAGGCGCCAGGGTTGACTGAAGCTTTCTTT	CASSQEAPGLTEAFF
15	.	TRBV7-9	TRBD1	TRBJ1-2	TGTGCCAGCAGCCTTGGACAGGGGGGTACCTATGGCTACACCTTC	CASSLGQGGTYGYTF
12	.	TRBV2	.	TRBJ2-2	TGTGCCAGCAGGGGACCTGACGGGGAGCTGTTTTTT	CASRGPDGELFF
11	.	TRBV28	.	TRBJ2-1	TGTGCCAGCAGTCTAGGACAGCCCCGGTTCTTC	CASSLGQPRFF
16	.	TRBV5-4	TRBD1	TRBJ1-6	TGTGCCAGCAGCTTGGGAGGGGGCGCGTCTAATTCACCCCTCCACTTT	CASSLGGGASNSPLHF
15	.	TRBV5-4	TRBD1	TRBJ2-5	TGTGCCAGCAGTCCTCCGGGACAGGACTGGGAGACCCAGTACTTC	CASSPPGQDWETQYF
14	.	TRBV7-6	.	TRBJ2-1	TGTGCCAGCAGCTTTGGACTAACGGACAATGAGCAGTTCTTC	CASSFGLTDNEQFF
12	.	TRBV30	.	TRBJ2-7	TGTGCCTGGAGGAGGGTGGGCGACGAGCAGTACTTC	CAWRRVGDEQYF
18	.	TRBV11-2	.	TRBJ1-2	TGTGCCAGCAGCCACCTGGGAGGGACGACCGTTCTAGGCTATGGCTACACCTTC	CASSHLGGTTVLGYGYTF
13	.	TRBV5-6	.	TRBJ1-2	TGTGCCAGCAGCTTGTCCAGGGCCTATGGCTACACCTTC	CASSLSRAYGYTF
15	.	TRBV9	TRBD1	TRBJ1-5	TGTGCCAGCAGCCCCGGACAGGGAGCGGGACAGCCCCAGCATTTT	CASSPGQGAGQPQHF
14	.	TRBV9	TRBD1	TRBJ2-7	TGTGCCAGCAGCGCAGGCGAGGGGGCATACGAGCAGTACTTC	CASSAGEGAYEQYF
11	.	TRBV6-1	.	TRBJ1-3	TGTGCCAGCACTCCTGGAAACACCATATATTTT	CASTPGNTIYF
17	.	TRBV7-9	.	TRBJ2-1	TGTGCCAGCAGCTCCAGACGCGGCAGACTCTCCTACAATGAGCAGTTCTTC	CASSSRRGRLSYNEQFF
15	.	TRBV9	.	TRBJ2-3	TGTGCCAGCAGCCTCAGCTGGGCCCTCCCAGATACGCAGTATTTT	CASSLSWALPDTQYF
14	.	TRBV10-3	TRBD1	TRBJ2-7	TGTGCCATCAGGGGGACAGGGGGTGGGTACGAGCAGTACTTC	CAIRGTGGGYEQYF
12	.	TRBV7-9	.	TRBJ1-1	TGTGCCAGCAACTTTGAGTTTGCTGAAGCTTTCTTT	CASNFEFAEAFF
14	.	TRBV7-9	TRBD1	TRBJ1-6	TGTGCCAGCAGCCCTACAGGGGGGTACTCACCCCTCCACTTT	CASSPTGGYSPLHF
15	.	TRBV19	.	TRBJ2-2	TGTGCCAGTAGTATCCAGACAGGAAACACCGGGGAGCTGTTTTTT	CASSIQTGNTGELFF
14	.	TRBV11-2	.	TRBJ2-5	TGTGCCAGCAGCTTATCGGACAACCCGGAGACCCAGTACTTC	CASSLSDNPETQYF
14	.	TRBV28	.	TRBJ2-7	TGTGCCAGCAGTTTAAGGGACAACTCCTACGAGCAGTACTTC	CASSLRDNSYEQYF
16	.	TRBV27	.	TRBJ1-1	TGTGCCAGCAGTTTATCGAAGACAGGTATGAACACTGAAGCTTTCTTT	CASSLSKTGMNTEAFF
18	.	TRBV27	TRBD2	TRBJ2-1	TGTGCCAGCATCAGAGACCCACTAGCGTTCAGCTCCTACAATGAGCAGTTCTTC	CASIRDPLAFSSYNEQFF
19	once	TRBV7-2	TRBD2	TRBJ2-7	TGTGCCAGCAGCTTACGTACAAAGCGGGAGGGCCGAAGTTCCCACGAGCAGTACTTC	CASSLRTKREGRSSHEQYF
15	.	TRBV6-5	TRBD1	TRBJ1-6	TGTGCCAGCAGTTCCGTAGGGACAGGGGAGTCACCCCTCCACTTT	CASSSVGTGESPLHF
16	.	TRBV19	.	TRBJ1-5	TGTGCCAGTAGTATAGAGGGCAGCTGGGGGAATCAGCCCCAGCATTTT	CASSIEGSWGNQPQHF
16	.	TRBV28	TRBD1	TRBJ2-7	TGTGCCAGCAGTTCCCCCCGGACAGGGCCCACCTACGAGCAGTACTTC	CASSSPRTGPTYEQYF
12	.	TRBV30	.	TRBJ2-7	TGTGCCTGGAGCCCCAATATACGCGAGCAGTACTTC	CAWSPNIREQYF
16	.	TRBV7-6	TRBD2	TRBJ2-7	TGTGCCAGCAGCTTAGGGGGGACTAGCGGCTCCTACGAGCAGTACTTC	CASSLGGTSGSYEQYF
15	.	TRBV7-2	TRBD2	TRBJ2-7	TGTGCCAGCAGCTTAGCGCCTAGCGGGGGAGTCGAGCAGTACTTC	CASSLAPSGGVEQYF
18	.	TRBV30	TRBD1	TRBJ2-1	TGTGCCTGGAGTGTAGGTTCAGGGGGTCGGCAGGGTTACAATGAGCAGTTCTTC	CAWSVGSGGRQGYNEQFF
19	.	TRBV7-9	.	TRBJ1-2	TGTGCCAGCAGCTCCCTGGAGAGTGGTCGGCGGGGGCGTAACTATGGCTACACCTTC	CASSSLESGRRGRNYGYTF
14	.	TRBV19	.	TRBJ1-2	TGTGCCAGTACCGCGGGGGTATTTCCTTCTGGCTACACCTTC	CASTAGVFPSGYTF
11	few	TRBV2	.	TRBJ2-7	TGTGCCAGCAATGGCGGTTTCGAGCAGTACTTC	CASNGGFEQYF
14	.	TRBV19	.	TRBJ2-1	TGTGCCAGTAGTCCCAGGGCCTCATACAATGAGCAGTTCTTC	CASSPRASYNEQFF
14	.	TRBV5-1	TRBD1	TRBJ2-7	TGCGCCAGCAGCTCCATACAGGGGGCGTACGAGCAGTACTTC	CASSSIQGAYEQYF
16	.	TRBV4-1	.	TRBJ1-2	TGCGCCAGCAGCCAAGATGGGAGGGGCAGAGGCTATGGCTACACCTTC	CASSQDGRGRGYGYTF
17	.	TRBV19	.	TRBJ1-5	TGTGCCAGTACCTCCCCTAGCGACGGGGATAGCAATCAGCCCCAGCATTTT	CASTSPSDGDSNQPQHF
15	.	TRBV28	.	TRBJ1-6	TGTGCCAGCAGTTTAAAGGGGACGGCGGATTCACCCCTCCACTTT	CASSLKGTADSPLHF
16	.	TRBV7-9	TRBD1	TRBJ1-2	TGTGCCAGCAGCCCTTTACCGGCCGGGACAGATTATGGCTACACCTTC	CASSPLPAGTDYGYTF
12	.	TRBV11-2	.	TRBJ2-3	TGTGCCAGCAGCTATCTAGCAAATACGCAGTATTTT	CASSYLANTQYF
15	few	TRBV6-4	.	TRBJ2-3	TGTGCCAGCAGTGAGATGGCAGGTTCCACAGATACGCAGTATTTT	CASSEMAGSTDTQYF
14	.	TRBV7-6	.	TRBJ1-6	TGTGCCAGCAGCCCCACAATTGGGGATTCACCCCTCCACTTT	CASSPTIGDSPLHF
13	.	TRBV30	.	TRBJ1-1	TGTGCTTGGGCGGCGGCGCAGGACCTAGGAGCTTTCTTT	CAWAAAQDLGAFF
11	.	TRBV20-1	.	TRBJ2-7	TGCAGTGCTCTACTTCGGGTCGCTCAGTACTTC	CSALLRVAQYF
18	once	TRBV18	TRBD1	TRBJ1-3	TGTGCCAGCTCACGACAGAGGACAGGGCCATACTCTGGAAACACCATATATTTT	CASSRQRTGPYSGNTIYF
12	.	TRBV12-5	.	TRBJ2-2	TGTGCTAGTGGTTTCTCCACCGGGGAGCTGTTTTTT	CASGFSTGELFF
13	.	TRBV27	TRBD1	TRBJ2-1	TGTGCCAGCACGGGGACAGGGTTGGATGAGCAGTTCTTC	CASTGTGLDEQFF
13	.	TRBV7-6	TRBD1	TRBJ2-1	TGTGCCAGCAGCTTGCACAGGGGGAATGAGCAGTTCTTC	CASSLHRGNEQFF
14	.	TRBV6-5	.	TRBJ2-7	TGTGCCAGCAGTTACGCGGCAGGGTCCTACGAGCAGTACTTC	CASSYAAGSYEQYF
15	.	TRBV2	TRBD1	TRBJ1-3	TGTGCCAGCAGTCGACAGGGGGGGTCTGGAAACACCATATATTTT	CASSRQGGSGNTIYF
14	.	TRBV6-6	.	TRBJ2-7	TGTGCCAGCAGCCCCAGGGGTCCCTCCTACGAGCAGTACTTC	CASSPRGPSYEQYF
15	.	TRBV11-2	TRBD2	TRBJ2-3	TGTGCCAGCAGCTTTGCGGGAGGGGGGACAGATACGCAGTATTTT	CASSFAGGGTDTQYF
16	.	TRBV7-8	.	TRBJ1-2	TGTGCCAGCAGCTTAGCGCTCGAGCCGTCTAACTATGGCTACACCTTC	CASSLALEPSNYGYTF
16	few	TRBV19	.	TRBJ2-4	TGTGCCAGTAGTATCCTCCAGGGTGGGGTGGCCAAGGAGAGGTACTTC	CASSILQGGVAKERYF
15	.	TRBV11-2	.	TRBJ1-2	TGTGCCAGCAGCTTCCCACAAGCAGGGATCTATGGCTACACCTTC	CASSFPQAGIYGYTF